The source of this T cell receptor (beta chain) is a study of T cells in Graves' hyperthyroidism and ophthalmopathy. Study conclusions and caveats: Most expanded thyroid clonotypes above 0.001 also appeared in blood.

A remark on this clonotype: Its antigen is still unknown.

RNA transcripts gave rise to amplified TCR beta CDR3 regions. The HTBI primer set was used in a first-round RT-PCR of the TCR CDR3. Via MiXCR, TCRdb re-called the multiplex PCR reads, giving one row per CDR3 protein. This sample yields under 750,000 distinct CDR3 sequences, of which roughly a sixth are seen a single time; approximately 15% belongs to the top ten. PBMCs were collected from an approximately 9.3 ml volume of fresh peripheral blood. Trimming took 3 bases from V and 6 from J; bases not matched to a gene: 14. There are 16 residues in the CDR3. Looked up from germline, CDR1 is KGHSH and CDR2 is LQKENI.

Sequencing was carried out using blood. The genes are TRBV18 and TRBJ2-7; 7 bases align to TRBD2. This TCR was sampled from a woman in her fifties or sixties with Graves' hyperthyroidism that later progressed to Graves' ophthalmopathy. The CDR3 DNA follows: TGTGCCAGCTCACCTAGTGGACTAGTGGGGTCCGGCGAGCAGTACTTC. Translating it yields CASSPSGLVGSGEQYF. The full variable domain, completed using reference TRBV18 and TRBJ2-7, is NAGVMQNPRHLVRRRGQEARLRCSPMKGHSHVYWYRQLPEEGLKFMVYLQKENIIDESGMPKERFSAEFPKEGPSILRIQQVVRGDSAAYFCASSPSGLVGSGEQYFGPGTRLTVT.